A selection of T cell receptor beta chains follows, all from one sample in a study of beta chain features in type 1 diabetes. Profiled with immunoSEQ multiplex PCR; TCRdb holds only in-frame clones, not every one. The sample has 200,000 to 250,000 clones, approximately 70% seen once. Sequenced sample: naive CD4+ T cells from blood. These TCRs come from a man aged 25 to 40 in good health. The CDR3 runs from the conserved cysteine through the conserved F or W. D genes are given only for firm matches. Size values are once, few and many counts, or a class for expanded clones, and some rows have none.

. | TRBD1 | TRBJ2-7 | TRBV29-1 | CSVGTGEGYEQYF | TGCAGCGTAGGGACAGGGGAAGGCTACGAGCAGTACTTC
. | . | TRBJ2-2 | TRBV9 | CASSRSGELFF | TGTGCCAGCAGCCGATCCGGGGAGCTGTTTTTT
. | . | TRBJ2-5 | TRBV7-9 | CASSPVGTQYF | TGTGCCAGCAGCCCCGTTGGGACCCAGTACTTC
few | . | TRBJ2-1 | TRBV7-9 | CASRPREDRSDNEQFF | TGTGCCAGCCGGCCCCGGGAAGACCGCTCAGACAATGAGCAGTTCTTC
. | . | TRBJ2-7 | TRBV7-2 | CASSLRNEQYF | TGTGCCAGCAGCTTAAGGAACGAGCAGTACTTC
. | . | TRBJ2-3 | TRBV29-1 | CSVEGISTDTQYF | TGCAGCGTTGAAGGGATTAGCACAGATACGCAGTATTTT
few | . | TRBJ2-3 | TRBV18 | CASSPRTDTQYF | TGTGCCAGCTCACCGAGGACAGATACGCAGTATTTT
. | TRBD2 | TRBJ2-7 | TRBV7-2 | CASSLVFPEAASGYEQYF | TGTGCCAGCAGCTTAGTTTTCCCAGAGGCAGCTAGCGGCTACGAGCAGTACTTC
. | . | TRBJ2-3 | TRBV6-5 | CASSYRGEDTQYF | TGTGCCAGCAGTTACCGAGGGGAAGATACGCAGTATTTT
. | . | TRBJ2-1 | TRBV5-1 | CASSLLVSSYNEQFF | TGCGCCAGCAGCTTGTTGGTGAGCTCCTACAATGAGCAGTTCTTC
. | . | TRBJ2-3 | TRBV9 | CASSVGPEASTDTQYF | TGTGCCAGCAGCGTAGGTCCGGAAGCTAGCACAGATACGCAGTATTTT
few | TRBD2 | TRBJ2-3 | TRBV30 | CAWSAGLAGGHSGTDTQYF | TGTGCCTGGAGTGCGGGACTAGCGGGGGGGCACTCCGGCACAGATACGCAGTATTTT
. | . | TRBJ2-7 | TRBV29-1 | CSGSQGLSYEQYF | TGCAGCGGATCCCAGGGCCTATCCTACGAGCAGTACTTC
. | . | TRBJ2-1 | TRBV29-1 | CSVYTPSATYYNEQFF | TGCAGCGTCTACACCCCTAGCGCAACTTACTACAATGAGCAGTTCTTC
. | . | TRBJ2-7 | TRBV7-2 | CASSFRGGLSYEQYF | TGTGCCAGCAGCTTCAGGGGCGGTTTATCCTACGAGCAGTACTTC
few | . | TRBJ2-1 | TRBV29-1 | CSALAQYNEQFF | TGCAGCGCCCTGGCCCAATACAATGAGCAGTTCTTC
. | TRBD2 | TRBJ2-3 | TRBV15 | CATSSPGTSLAQYF | TGTGCCACCAGCAGTCCCGGGACTAGCTTGGCGCAGTATTTT
few | . | TRBJ1-6 | TRBV7-2 | CASSPYRVNSPLHF | TGTGCCAGCAGCCCGTACAGAGTTAATTCACCCCTCCACTTT
. | . | TRBJ1-1 | TRBV30 | CAWSVQKNTEAFF | TGTGCCTGGAGTGTACAGAAGAACACTGAAGCTTTCTTT
. | TRBD1 | TRBJ1-1 | TRBV14 | CASSPRTGGHTEAFF | TGTGCCAGCAGCCCCCGGACAGGGGGGCACACTGAAGCTTTCTTT
. | . | TRBJ1-1 | TRBV30 | CAWTGPTEAFF | TGTGCCTGGACAGGGCCCACTGAAGCTTTCTTT
. | TRBD1 | TRBJ2-7 | TRBV2 | CASSGNGQGYEQYF | TGTGCCAGCAGTGGAAACGGACAGGGCTACGAGCAGTACTTC